This T cell receptor (beta chain) is from a study of CD8 T cells in Susac syndrome. Trimming removed 1 base at V and 1 base at J, with 17 bases between. This CDR3 region has 17 residues. The germline V gene encodes CDR1 SGHTA and CDR2 FQGNSA. The RNA, roughly 0.5 to 1 ug, was put through reverse transcription using random hexamers. Coverage of TCR beta CDR3 amplification by immunoSEQ multiplex PCR extended to 54 Vbeta and 13 Jbeta. Using its own MiXCR run on the immunoSEQ multiplex PCR reads, TCRdb lists one record per CDR3 protein. In the table there are about 250,000 distinct CDR3 sequences, 93% of which are singletons. The authors carried out high-throughput sequencing of TCR beta. They applied it to CD8+ and CD4+ T cells obtained from blood. FACS was used to enrich TEMRA cells, whereas the CD8+ and CD4+ T cells were obtained by negative isolation.

The clonotype originates from a human donor with multiple sclerosis. The sample consisted of CD4+ T cells from PBMCs. The V and J genes are TRBV7-2 and TRBJ2-7; tentative D call: TRBD1 (5 bases). Written as DNA, the CDR3 is TGTGCCAGCAGCTTAGGAGTGTCCTGGGGCGCTTCCTACGAGCAGTACGTC. Amino acid sequence: CASSLGVSWGASYEQYV.